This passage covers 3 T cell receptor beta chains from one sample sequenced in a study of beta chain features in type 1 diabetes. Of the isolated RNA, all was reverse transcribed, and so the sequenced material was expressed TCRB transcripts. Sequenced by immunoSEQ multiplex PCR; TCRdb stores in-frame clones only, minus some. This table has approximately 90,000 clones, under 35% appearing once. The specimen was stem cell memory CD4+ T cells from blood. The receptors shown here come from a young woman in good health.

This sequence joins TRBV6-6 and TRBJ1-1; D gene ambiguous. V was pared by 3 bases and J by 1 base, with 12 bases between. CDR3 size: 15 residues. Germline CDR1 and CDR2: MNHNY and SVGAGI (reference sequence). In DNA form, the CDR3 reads TGTGCCAGCAGTTATGTCACGTCGGGGAACACTGAAGCTTTCTTT. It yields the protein CASSYVTSGNTEAFF.

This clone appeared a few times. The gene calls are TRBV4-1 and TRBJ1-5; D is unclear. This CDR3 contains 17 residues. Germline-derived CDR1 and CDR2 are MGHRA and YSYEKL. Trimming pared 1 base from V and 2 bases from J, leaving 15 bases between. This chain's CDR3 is CASSQGALIDGNQPQHF. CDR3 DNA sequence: TGCGCCAGCAGCCAAGGGGCCCTCATAGACGGCAATCAGCCCCAGCATTTT.

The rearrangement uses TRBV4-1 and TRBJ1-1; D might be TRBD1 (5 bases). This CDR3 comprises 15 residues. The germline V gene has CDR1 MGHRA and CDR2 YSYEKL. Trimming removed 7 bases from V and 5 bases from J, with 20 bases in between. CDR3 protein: CASKGQQGLGTEAFF. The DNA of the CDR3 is TGCGCCAGCAAGGGGCAGCAAGGCCTCGGGACTGAAGCTTTCTTT.